Below, 17 T cell receptor beta chains from the same sample are listed, as sequenced in a study of cytomegalovirus exposure and HLA in healthy donors. A multiplex PCR was run with 60 Vbeta primers and 13 Jbeta primers. The protocol was immunoSEQ multiplex PCR, while the TCRdb copy is restricted to in-frame clones and leaves out a portion. The table shows approximately 110,000 clones, with around 77% occurring only once. The specimen was PBMCs. The receptors originated from a woman between 35 and 50 years old in good health and CMV-seropositive.

J is TRBJ1-2 and V is TRBV19; D is undetermined. The germline V gene has CDR1 LNHDA and CDR2 SQIVND (reference sequence). This CDR3 has 13 amino acids. The V end lost 0 bases, the J end lost 8 bases, and 10 bases lay between the germline ends. The CDR3, as DNA: TGTGCCAGTAGTATAGAGGGAGGGTTGGGCTACACCTTC. It specifies CASSIEGGLGYTF.

This clone has just one count. The chain has TRBV29-1 and TRBJ2-7; D might be TRBD1 (5 bases). CDR3 length equals 14 residues. V dropped 4 bases and J dropped 2 bases, with 15 bases sitting between them. Germline V gives CDR1 SQVTM, CDR2 ANQGSEA. DNA of the CDR3: TGCAGCGTTGGAAGGGGCGGAGAACCCTACGAGCAGTACTTC. Its protein is CSVGRGGEPYEQYF.

The chain recombines TRBV7-2 with TRBJ2-5, with TRBD2 matching 9 bases. Germline assignment: CDR1 SGHTA and CDR2 FQGNSA. V lost 5 bases, J lost 3 bases, and 7 bases stayed unmatched. CDR3 length: 15 residues. The DNA of the CDR3 is TGTGCCAGCAGCCAAGTATGGACTAGCGAAGAGACCCAGTACTTC. Translating gives CASSQVWTSEETQYF.

The rearrangement uses TRBV7-9 and TRBJ1-2; D remains ambiguous. This CDR3 has 13 residues. The V gene lost 9 bases and the J gene lost 0 bases, with 11 bases spanning the gap. CDR1 is SEHNR and CDR2 is FQNEAQ in the germline V gene (reference sequence). The CDR3 coding sequence is TGTGCCAGTGGGCTCCAGGCTAACTATGGCTACACCTTC. This codes for CASGLQANYGYTF.

This chain links TRBV7-8 with TRBJ1-2; 10 nucleotides line up with TRBD1. V lost 5 bases, J lost 5 bases, and 8 bases stayed unmatched. From germline, CDR1 is SGHVS and CDR2 FQNEAQ. The CDR3 is 15 residues long. The CDR3 is CASSTRTGGRYGYTF. In nucleotides, the CDR3 is TGTGCCAGCAGCACAAGGACAGGGGGAAGATATGGCTACACCTTC. The variable domain in full, completed from reference TRBV7-8 and TRBJ1-2, reads GAGVSQSPRYKVAKRGQDVALRCDPISGHVSLFWYQQALGQGPEFLTYFQNEAQLDKSGLPSDRFFAERPEGSVSTLKIQRTQQEDSAVYLCASSTRTGGRYGYTFGSGTRLTVV.

Written as DNA, the CDR3 is TGTGCCAGCAGCTTAGGCAGGGGAGGGCCCCAAGAGACCCAGTACTTC. As protein: CASSLGRGGPQETQYF. The chain has TRBV7-8 and TRBJ2-5; weak D call: TRBD2 (7 bases). The CDR3 has 16 residues. V gave up 1 base and J gave up 1 base, with 13 bases separating them. Germline assignment: CDR1 SGHVS and CDR2 FQNEAQ. Full variable domain (missing parts from reference TRBV7-8 and TRBJ2-5): GAGVSQSPRYKVAKRGQDVALRCDPISGHVSLFWYQQALGQGPEFLTYFQNEAQLDKSGLPSDRFFAERPEGSVSTLKIQRTQQEDSAVYLCASSLGRGGPQETQYFGPGTRLLVL.

The chain uses TRBV4-1 and TRBJ1-2; perhaps TRBD1 as D (6 bases). Germline-derived CDR1 and CDR2 are MGHRA and YSYEKL. The CDR3 runs 13 residues. Deletions cut 4 bases from V and 7 bases from J, with 13 bases between. For the CDR3, the DNA is TGCGCCAGCAGCCTACAGGGTTTCAGTGGCTACACCTTC. As protein: CASSLQGFSGYTF.

The genes are TRBV11-2 and TRBJ2-6, with 8 bases that match TRBD1. CDR3 length: 15 amino acids. Trimming took 4 bases from V and 2 from J; bases not matched to a gene: 1. Germline V gene data show CDR1 as SGHAT and CDR2 as FQNNGV. CDR3 DNA sequence: TGTGCCAGCAGCTCACAGGGGGCTGGGGCCAACGTCCTGACTTTC. It translates to CASSSQGAGANVLTF.

This sequence joins TRBV11-2 and TRBJ2-5; D possibly corresponds to TRBD2 (5 bases). The J call could be wrong; TRBJ2-7 is a better fit for the DNA end. The CDR3 spans 13 residues. Germline V CDR1 and CDR2: SGHAT, FQNNGV. This CDR3 is CASSLVLVYEQYF. The CDR3 DNA sequence: TGTGCCAGCAGCTTAGTACTAGTCTACGAGCAGTACTTC.

A word on this clone: At one end the junction does not follow the germline gene, possibly because of a read error. This chain joins TRBV7-6 and TRBJ2-1; D gene uncertain. This CDR3 has 13 amino acids. Germline loops: CDR1 SGHVS, CDR2 FNYEAQ. The CDR3 loop is CASSLFAYNEQFF. The DNA for the CDR3 is TGTGCCAGCAGCTTATTTGCCTATAATGAGCAGTTCTTC. Based on the CDR3 plus reference TRBV7-6 and TRBJ2-1, the full variable domain is GAGVSQSPRYKVTKRGQDVALRCDPISGHVSLYWYRQALGQGPEFLTYFNYEAQQDKSGLPNDRFSAERPEGSISTLTIQRTEQRDSAMYRCASSLFAYNEQFFGPGTRLTVL.

This chain uses TRBV6-1 with TRBJ1-5; 7 bases fit TRBD1. Germline lookup yields CDR1 MNHNS and CDR2 SASEGT. With V trimmed by 2 bases and J by 5 bases, 6 bases remained unmatched. This CDR3 comprises 15 residues. CDR3 region: CASSESAGGYQPQHF. The CDR3 bases are TGTGCCAGCAGTGAATCGGCAGGGGGGTATCAGCCCCAGCATTTT.

This sequence joins TRBV15 and TRBJ2-4; 7 bases align to TRBD2. The CDR3 extends over 13 amino acids. Per germline, CDR1 LNHNV and CDR2 YYDKDF (reference sequence). J was trimmed by 9 bases and V by 4 bases; bases with no gene match: 6. The CDR3 coding sequence is TGTGCCACCAGCATGCGGGAGCGCCCCATTCAGTACTTC. Translating it yields CATSMRERPIQYF.

This chain links TRBV9 with TRBJ2-5, with a tentative D call TRBD1 (5 bases). Germline V gene lookup returns CDR1 SGDLS and CDR2 YYNGEE. The CDR3 length is 16 residues. Between the trimmed V and J ends, which lost 0 bases and 2 bases, there was a span of 14 bases. Here the CDR3 DNA reads TGTGCCAGCAGCGTAGGGTGGGGCTCCCTGCAAGAGACCCAGTACTTC. It yields the protein CASSVGWGSLQETQYF.

This clone was seen only once. The gene calls are TRBV29-1 and TRBJ2-3; 11 positions agree with TRBD2. The CDR3 contains 15 residues. J gave up 4 bases and V 2 bases, and 5 bases lay outside the gene matches. Germline CDR1 SQVTM, CDR2 ANQGSEA. CDR3: CSVEPTSGRPDTQYF. The CDR3 DNA reads as TGCAGCGTTGAACCCACTAGCGGGAGACCAGATACGCAGTATTTT.

The genes are TRBV10-1 and TRBJ2-4; TRBD2 aligns across 11 bases. V shed 4 bases, J shed 11 bases, and the junction held 7 bases outside the gene matches. Germline values: CDR1 WNHNN, CDR2 SYGVQD (reference sequence). The CDR3 is made up of 14 amino acids. The CDR3 DNA is TGCGCCAGCAGTGGGGGGGGGACTAGCGGTGTTCAGTACTTC. It translates to CASSGGGTSGVQYF.

The V gene is TRBV1, the J gene TRBJ2-1; TRBD2, the table's D call, was not compared with the DNA. TRBV1 is labeled a pseudogene. This CDR3 has 18 residues. As DNA, the CDR3 is TGCACCAGCAGCCAAGCCTCTAGCGGGAGGGCCCAGGGTAATGAGCAGTTCTTC. Translation gives CTSSQASSGRAQGNEQFF.

The chain carries TRBV2 and TRBJ1-5, with 10 bases fitting TRBD1. The germline V gene encodes CDR1 SNHLY and CDR2 FYNNEI. After removal of 3 bases from V and 7 bases from J, the junction contained 15 bases not matched to a gene. This CDR3 contains 18 residues. DNA for the CDR3: TGTGCCAGCAGTGATTCGAGGACAGGGGGGCCCACAGGGCAGCCCCAGCATTTT. Translating it yields CASSDSRTGGPTGQPQHF. Together with reference TRBV2 and TRBJ1-5, the CDR3 gives the full variable domain: EPEVTQTPSHQVTQMGQEVILRCVPISNHLYFYWYRQILGQKVEFLVSFYNNEISEKSEIFDDQFSVERPDGSNFTLKIRSTKLEDSAMYFCASSDSRTGGPTGQPQHFGDGTRLSIL.